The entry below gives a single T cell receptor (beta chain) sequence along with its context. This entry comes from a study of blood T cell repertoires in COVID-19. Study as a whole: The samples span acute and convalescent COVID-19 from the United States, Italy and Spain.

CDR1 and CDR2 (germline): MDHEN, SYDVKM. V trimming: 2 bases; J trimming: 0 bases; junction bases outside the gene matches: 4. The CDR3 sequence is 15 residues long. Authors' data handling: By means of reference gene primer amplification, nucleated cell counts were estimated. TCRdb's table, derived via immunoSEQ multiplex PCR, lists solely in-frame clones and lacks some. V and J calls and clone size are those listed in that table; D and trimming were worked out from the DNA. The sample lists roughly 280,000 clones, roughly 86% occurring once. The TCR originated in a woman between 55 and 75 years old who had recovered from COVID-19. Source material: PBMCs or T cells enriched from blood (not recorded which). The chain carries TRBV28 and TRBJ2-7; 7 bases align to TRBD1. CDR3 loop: CASSLPGTASYEQYF. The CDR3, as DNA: TGTGCCAGCAGTTTACCGGGGACAGCCTCCTACGAGCAGTACTTC.